This TCR beta chain was sequenced during a study of T cell repertoires in MIS-A myocarditis (dated by TCRdb to 2021 to 2024). TCRbeta CDR3 regions were amplified by the immunoSEQ bias-controlled multiplex PCR and were subjected to high-throughput sequencing. Regarding the original processing steps: CDR3 sequences were collapsed and filtered by the immunoSEQ vendor pipeline to quantify abundance and frequency of each unique TCRbeta CDR3. Using a 90% global sequence identity threshold, CD-HIT clustered dominant CDR3 amino acid sequences together with SARS-CoV-2-specific ImmuneCODE TCRbeta sequences. Clones at frequencies from 0.1 to 1 were categorized as hyperexpanded, and clones at frequencies from 0.01 to 0.1 were categorized as large. For the dominant clones, CDR3 amino acid sequences and V and J gene assignments were confirmed with MiXCR. The R stringdist package was used to calculate Levenshtein distances between the patient clonotypes and the ImmuneCODE hits. The clones in this table, taken by TCRdb from immuneACCESS, are in-frame only. Not every clone is retained; where verified, under half of the shortfall comes from an unresolved V gene, and the cause of the rest is unknown. From that table come the V and J calls and clone size; the DNA was used to work out D and trimming. Within this sample are about 15,000 clones, with 70% to 75% of them counted one time only. The ten largest clonotypes hold approximately 60% of the sample.

With respect to this clone: Its recognized antigen is unknown. No qualities accompany the bases; no much larger clone lies one base away.

V loses 4 bases of germline sequence and J loses 2 bases, and the interval between the two ends is 6 bases. From its cysteine to its phenylalanine, the CDR3 spans 12 amino acids. Only the CDR3 region is kept as DNA, spanning 36 bases read in frame from base 1. CDR1 and CDR2, per the germline V gene, are SNHLY and FYNNEI. The QIAamp DNA FFPE kit was used to extract genomic DNA from formalin-fixed paraffin-embedded autopsy tissue. The sequence derives from a man younger than 35 with fulminant myocarditis from multisystem inflammatory syndrome in adults (MIS-A) after COVID-19. The chain was built from TRBV2 and TRBJ2-7, with no D gene named confidently. Source material: left ventricle heart tissue obtained at autopsy. Taken with the paper, the label for cell subset or site translates to: cardiac tissue sample (left or right ventricle, interventricular septum, or pericardium). The CDR3: CASSGSAYEQYF. The DNA sequence is given as TGTGCCAGCAGTGGCAGCGCCTACGAGCAGTACTTC.